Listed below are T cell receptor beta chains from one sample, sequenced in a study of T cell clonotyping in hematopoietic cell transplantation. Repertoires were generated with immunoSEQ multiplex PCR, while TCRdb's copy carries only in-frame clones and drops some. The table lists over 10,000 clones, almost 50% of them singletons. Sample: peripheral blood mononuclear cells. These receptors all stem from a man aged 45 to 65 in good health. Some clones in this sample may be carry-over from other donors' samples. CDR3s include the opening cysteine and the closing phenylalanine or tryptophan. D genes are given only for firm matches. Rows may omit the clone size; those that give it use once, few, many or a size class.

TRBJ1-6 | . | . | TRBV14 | CASSQPGRYNSPLHF | TGTGCCAGCAGCCAACCGGGGCGGTATAATTCACCCCTCCACTTT
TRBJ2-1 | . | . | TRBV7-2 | CASSLEAKPQFF | TGTGCCAGCAGCTTAGAGGCCAAACCGCAGTTCTTC
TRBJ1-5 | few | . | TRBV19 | CASSIGEGISNQPQHF | TGTGCCAGTAGTATTGGTGAGGGGATTAGCAATCAGCCCCAGCATTTT
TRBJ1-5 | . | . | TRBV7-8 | CASSLAVAGNQPQHF | TGTGCCAGCAGCTTAGCAGTGGCAGGCAATCAGCCCCAGCATTTT
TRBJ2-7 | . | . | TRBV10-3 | CAISEEISPYKQYF | TGTGCCATCAGTGAAGAGATAAGCCCCTACAAGCAGTACTTC
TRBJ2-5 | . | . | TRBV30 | CAWSLGDETQYF | TGTGCCTGGAGTTTGGGCGATGAGACCCAGTACTTC
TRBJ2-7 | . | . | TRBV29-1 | CSVLGLGLLSYEQYF | TGCAGCGTTTTGGGGCTTGGACTCCTCTCCTACGAGCAGTACTTC
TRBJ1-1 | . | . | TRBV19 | CASTLYGVNTEAFF | TGTGCCAGTACCCTTTACGGGGTCAACACTGAAGCTTTCTTT
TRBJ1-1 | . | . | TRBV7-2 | CASSRDGLTEAFF | TGTGCCAGCAGCCGAGACGGACTCACTGAAGCTTTCTTT
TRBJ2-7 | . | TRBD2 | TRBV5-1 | CASSPGLAGSYEQYF | TGCGCCAGCAGCCCCGGACTAGCGGGGTCCTACGAGCAGTACTTC
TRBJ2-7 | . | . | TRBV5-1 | CASSYSYEQYF | TGCGCCAGCAGCTACAGCTACGAGCAGTACTTC
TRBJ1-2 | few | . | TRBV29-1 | CSVVPGQGGGGYTF | TGCAGCGTTGTACCAGGACAAGGCGGGGGGGGCTACACCTTC
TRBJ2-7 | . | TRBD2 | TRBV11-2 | CASIQSGGQQYF | TGTGCCAGCATCCAGTCGGGGGGGCAGCAGTACTTC
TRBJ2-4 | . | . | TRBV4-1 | CASSQVDGTIQYF | TGCGCCAGCAGCCAAGTAGACGGTACCATTCAGTACTTC
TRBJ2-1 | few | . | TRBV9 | CASSTSAAYNEQFF | TGTGCCAGCAGCACCTCGGCGGCCTACAATGAGCAGTTCTTC
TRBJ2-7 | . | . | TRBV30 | CAWTSAPSEQYF | TGTGCCTGGACTAGCGCACCGTCGGAGCAGTACTTC
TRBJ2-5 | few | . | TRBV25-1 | CASSERGHQETQYF | TGTGCCAGCAGTGAACGGGGTCACCAAGAGACCCAGTACTTC
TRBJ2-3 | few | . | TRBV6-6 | CASSYGDSTDTQYF | TGTGCCAGCAGTTACGGGGACAGCACAGATACGCAGTATTTT
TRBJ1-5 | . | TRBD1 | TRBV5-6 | CASSPGQGGQPQHF | TGTGCTAGCAGCCCGGGACAGGGTGGCCAGCCCCAGCATTTT
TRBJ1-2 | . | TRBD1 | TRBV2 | CASSGTEVRGYTF | TGTGCCAGCTCCGGGACAGAGGTCAGAGGCTACACCTTC
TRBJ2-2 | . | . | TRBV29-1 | CSVGPGSNTGELFF | TGCAGCGTTGGCCCCGGGTCGAACACCGGGGAGCTGTTTTTT
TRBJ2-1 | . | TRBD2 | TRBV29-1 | CSVELAGVGNEQFF | TGCAGCGTTGAATTGGCGGGAGTAGGGAATGAGCAGTTCTTC
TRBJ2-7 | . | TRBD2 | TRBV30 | CAWTTSGTKQYF | TGTGCCTGGACCACTAGCGGGACGAAGCAGTACTTC
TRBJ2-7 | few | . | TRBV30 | CAWSLTGVPASYEQYF | TGTGCCTGGAGTTTAACGGGGGTACCAGCGTCATACGAGCAGTACTTC
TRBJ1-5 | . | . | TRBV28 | CASSLAGINQPQHF | TGTGCCAGCTCGTTAGCAGGTATCAATCAGCCCCAGCATTTT
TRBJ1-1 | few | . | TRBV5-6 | CASSPSTGTEAFF | TGTGCCAGCAGCCCCAGCACGGGGACTGAAGCTTTCTTT
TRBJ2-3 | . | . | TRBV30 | CALGARRADTQYF | TGTGCCTTAGGGGCCAGGAGGGCAGATACGCAGTATTTT
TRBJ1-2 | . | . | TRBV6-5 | CASSQGQAVGGYTF | TGTGCCAGCAGTCAGGGGCAGGCTGTAGGGGGCTACACCTTC
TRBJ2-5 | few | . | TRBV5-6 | CASSLLGVRETQYF | TGTGCCAGCAGCTTATTAGGGGTACGGGAGACCCAGTACTTC
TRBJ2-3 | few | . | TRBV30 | CAWSVGQTDTQYF | TGTGCCTGGAGTGTGGGTCAAACAGATACGCAGTATTTT
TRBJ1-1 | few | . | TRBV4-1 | CASSQDRGVNTEAFF | TGCGCCAGCAGCCAAGATCGGGGAGTCAACACTGAAGCTTTCTTT
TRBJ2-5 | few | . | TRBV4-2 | CASSQATGEQETQYF | TGTGCCAGCAGCCAAGCGACGGGAGAACAAGAGACCCAGTACTTC
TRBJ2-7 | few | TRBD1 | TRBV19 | CASSIVTGGEQYF | TGTGCCAGTAGTATAGTTACAGGGGGCGAGCAGTACTTC
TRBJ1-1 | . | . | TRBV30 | CAWYLNTEAFF | TGTGCCTGGTACCTGAACACTGAAGCTTTCTTT
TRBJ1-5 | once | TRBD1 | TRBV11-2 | CASSPGTGRPQHF | TGTGCCAGCAGCCCGGGGACAGGGCGGCCCCAGCATTTT
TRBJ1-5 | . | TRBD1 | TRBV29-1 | CSVGGTGVNQPQHF | TGCAGCGTTGGAGGGACAGGGGTTAATCAGCCCCAGCATTTT
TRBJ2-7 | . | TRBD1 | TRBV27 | CASSPRTGISYEQYF | TGTGCCAGCAGTCCCCGGACAGGGATAAGCTACGAGCAGTACTTC